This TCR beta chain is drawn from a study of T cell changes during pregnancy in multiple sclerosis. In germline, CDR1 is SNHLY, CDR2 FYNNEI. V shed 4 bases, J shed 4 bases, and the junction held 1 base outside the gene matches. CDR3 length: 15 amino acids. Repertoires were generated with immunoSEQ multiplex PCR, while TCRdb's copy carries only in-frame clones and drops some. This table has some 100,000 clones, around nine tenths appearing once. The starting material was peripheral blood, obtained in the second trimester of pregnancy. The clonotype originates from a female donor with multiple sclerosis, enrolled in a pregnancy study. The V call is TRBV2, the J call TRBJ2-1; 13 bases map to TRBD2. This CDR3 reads CASSATSGRYNEQFF. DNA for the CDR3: TGTGCCAGCAGTGCGACTAGCGGGAGGTACAATGAGCAGTTCTTC.